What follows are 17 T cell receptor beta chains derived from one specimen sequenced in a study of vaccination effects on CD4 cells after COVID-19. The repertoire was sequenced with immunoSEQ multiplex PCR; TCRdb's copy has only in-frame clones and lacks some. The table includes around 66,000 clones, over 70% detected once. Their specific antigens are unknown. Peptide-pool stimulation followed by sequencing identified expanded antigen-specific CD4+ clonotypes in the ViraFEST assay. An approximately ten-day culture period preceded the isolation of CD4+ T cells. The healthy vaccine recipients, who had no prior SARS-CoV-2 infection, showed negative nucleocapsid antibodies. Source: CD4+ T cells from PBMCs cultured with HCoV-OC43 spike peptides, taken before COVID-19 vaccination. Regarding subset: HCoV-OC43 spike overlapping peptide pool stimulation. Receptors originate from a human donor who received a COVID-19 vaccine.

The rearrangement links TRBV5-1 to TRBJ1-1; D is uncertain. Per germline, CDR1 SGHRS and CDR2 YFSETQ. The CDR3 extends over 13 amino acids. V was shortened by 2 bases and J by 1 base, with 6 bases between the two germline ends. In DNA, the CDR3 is TGCGCCAGCAGCTTCGTGGAGAACACTGAAGCTTTCTTT. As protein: CASSFVENTEAFF.

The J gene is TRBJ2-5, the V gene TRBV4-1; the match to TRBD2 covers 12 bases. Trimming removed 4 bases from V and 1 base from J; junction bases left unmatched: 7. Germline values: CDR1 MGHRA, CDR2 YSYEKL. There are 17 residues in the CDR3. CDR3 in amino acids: CASSRWTSGVTQETQYF. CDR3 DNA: TGCGCCAGCAGCCGTTGGACTAGCGGGGTCACCCAAGAGACCCAGTACTTC.

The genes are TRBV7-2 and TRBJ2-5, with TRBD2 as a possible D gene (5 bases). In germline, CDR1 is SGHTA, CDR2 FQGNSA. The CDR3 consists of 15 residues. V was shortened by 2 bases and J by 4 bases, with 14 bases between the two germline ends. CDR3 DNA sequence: TGTGCCAGCAGCTTACCCAAAACGCGGGCAGAGACCCAGTACTTC. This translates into CASSLPKTRAETQYF.

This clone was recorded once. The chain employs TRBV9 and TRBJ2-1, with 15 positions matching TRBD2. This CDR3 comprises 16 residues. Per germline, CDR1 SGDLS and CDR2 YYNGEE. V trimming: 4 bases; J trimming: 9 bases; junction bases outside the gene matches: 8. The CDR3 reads CASSLSGLAGGGEQFF. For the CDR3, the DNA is TGTGCCAGCAGCCTCAGCGGACTAGCGGGGGGGGGTGAGCAGTTCTTC.

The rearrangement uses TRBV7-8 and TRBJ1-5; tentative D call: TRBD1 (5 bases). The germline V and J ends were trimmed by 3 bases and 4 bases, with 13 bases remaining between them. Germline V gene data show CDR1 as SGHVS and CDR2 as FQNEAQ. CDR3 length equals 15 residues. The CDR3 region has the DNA TGTGCCAGCAGCTTTACCGGGACGGAGAATCAGCCCCAGCATTTT. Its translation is CASSFTGTENQPQHF.

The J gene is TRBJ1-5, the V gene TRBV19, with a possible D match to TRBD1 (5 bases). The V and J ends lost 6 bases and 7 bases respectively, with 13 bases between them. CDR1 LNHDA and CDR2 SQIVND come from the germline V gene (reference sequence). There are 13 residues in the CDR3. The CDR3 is CASSFQGSQPQHF. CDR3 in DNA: TGTGCCAGTAGCTTCCAGGGTTCCCAGCCCCAGCATTTT.

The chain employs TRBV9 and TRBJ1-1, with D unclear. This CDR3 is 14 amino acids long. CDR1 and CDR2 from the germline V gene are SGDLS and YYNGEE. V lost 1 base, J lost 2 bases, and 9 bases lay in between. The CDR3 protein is CASSVSLQNTEAFF. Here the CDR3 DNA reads TGTGCCAGCAGCGTATCGCTCCAAAACACTGAAGCTTTCTTT. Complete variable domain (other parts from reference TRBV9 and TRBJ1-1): DSGVTQTPKHLITATGQRVTLRCSPRSGDLSVYWYQQSLDQGLQFLIQYYNGEERAKGNILERFSAQQFPDLHSELNLSSLELGDSALYFCASSVSLQNTEAFFGQGTRLTVV.

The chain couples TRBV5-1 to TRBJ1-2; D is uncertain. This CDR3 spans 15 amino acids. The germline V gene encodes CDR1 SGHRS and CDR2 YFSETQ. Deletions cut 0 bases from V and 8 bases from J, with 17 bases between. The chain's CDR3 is CASSLAVSGRYGYTF. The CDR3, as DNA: TGCGCCAGCAGCTTGGCCGTGTCAGGCCGCTACGGCTACACCTTC.

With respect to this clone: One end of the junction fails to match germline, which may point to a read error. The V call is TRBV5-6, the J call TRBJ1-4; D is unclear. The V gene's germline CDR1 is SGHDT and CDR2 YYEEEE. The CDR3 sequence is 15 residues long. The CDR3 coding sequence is TGTGCCAGCAGCTTGTATCCAGGAACTTATGAAAAACTGTTTTTT. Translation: CASSLYPGTYEKLFF.

The CDR3 sequence is CASSAGQSYNEQFF. The CDR3 DNA is TGTGCCAGTAGTGCCGGACAGTCCTACAATGAGCAGTTCTTC. The chain employs TRBV19 and TRBJ2-1, with D possibly TRBD1 on 6 matching bases. This CDR3 comprises 14 residues. V lost 5 bases to trimming and J lost 1 base, with 9 bases between them. Germline-derived CDR1 and CDR2 are LNHDA and SQIVND (reference sequence).

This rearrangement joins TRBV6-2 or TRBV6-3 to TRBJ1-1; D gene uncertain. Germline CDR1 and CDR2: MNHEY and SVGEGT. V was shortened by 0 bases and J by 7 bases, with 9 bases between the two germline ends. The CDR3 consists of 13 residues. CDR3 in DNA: TGTGCCAGCAGTTACTCGATGCGATTTGAAGCTTTCTTT. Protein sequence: CASSYSMRFEAFF.

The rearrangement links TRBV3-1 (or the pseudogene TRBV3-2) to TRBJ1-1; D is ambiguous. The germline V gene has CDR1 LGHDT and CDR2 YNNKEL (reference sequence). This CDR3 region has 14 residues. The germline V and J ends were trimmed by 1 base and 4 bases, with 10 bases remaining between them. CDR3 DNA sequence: TGTGCCAGCAGCCAAGCCGGCGGTGGCACTGAAGCTTTCTTT. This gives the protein CASSQAGGGTEAFF.

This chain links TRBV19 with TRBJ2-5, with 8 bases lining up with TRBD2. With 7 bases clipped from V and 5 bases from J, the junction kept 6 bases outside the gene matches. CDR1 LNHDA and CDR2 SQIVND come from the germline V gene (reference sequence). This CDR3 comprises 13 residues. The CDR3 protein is CASKSSGVETQYF. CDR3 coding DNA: TGTGCCAGTAAGAGTAGCGGGGTTGAGACCCAGTACTTC. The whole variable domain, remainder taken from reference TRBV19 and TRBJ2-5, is DGGITQSPKYLFRKEGQNVTLSCEQNLNHDAMYWYRQDPGQGLRLIYYSQIVNDFQKGDIAEGYSVSREKKESFPLTVTSAQKNPTAFYLCASKSSGVETQYFGPGTRLLVL.

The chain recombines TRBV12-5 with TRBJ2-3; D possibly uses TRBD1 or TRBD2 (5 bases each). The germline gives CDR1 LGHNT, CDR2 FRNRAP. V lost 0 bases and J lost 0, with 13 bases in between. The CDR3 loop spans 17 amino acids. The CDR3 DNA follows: TGTGCTAGTGGTTTGGTAGGGGTAGCGAAAAGCACAGATACGCAGTATTTT. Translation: CASGLVGVAKSTDTQYF.

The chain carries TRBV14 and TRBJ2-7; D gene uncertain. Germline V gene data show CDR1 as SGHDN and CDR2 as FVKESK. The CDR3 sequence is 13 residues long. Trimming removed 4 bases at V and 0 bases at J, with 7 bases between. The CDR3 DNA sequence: TGTGCCAGCAGCCTCTTTAGCTCCTACGAGCAGTACGTC. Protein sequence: CASSLFSSYEQYV.

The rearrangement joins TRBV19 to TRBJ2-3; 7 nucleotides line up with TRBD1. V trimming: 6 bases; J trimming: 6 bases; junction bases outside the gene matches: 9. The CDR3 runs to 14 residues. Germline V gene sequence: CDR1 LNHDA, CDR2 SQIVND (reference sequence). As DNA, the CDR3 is TGTGCCAGTAGAAAACAGGGGAATCGGGATACGCAGTATTTT. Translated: CASRKQGNRDTQYF.

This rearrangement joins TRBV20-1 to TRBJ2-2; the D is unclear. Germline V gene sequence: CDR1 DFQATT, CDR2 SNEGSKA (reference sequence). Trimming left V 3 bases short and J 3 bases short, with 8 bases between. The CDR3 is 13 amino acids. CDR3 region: CSASSSHTGELFF. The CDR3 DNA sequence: TGCAGTGCTAGTTCCTCGCACACCGGGGAGCTGTTTTTT.